This record looks at one T cell receptor beta chain sequence and its context. The target antigen is unknown. Deletions cut 4 bases from V and 2 bases from J, with 13 bases between. CDR1 and CDR2 from the germline V gene are MNHEY and SVGAGI. This CDR3 is 15 amino acids long. Profiling relied on immunoSEQ multiplex PCR, and the TCRdb table lists in-frame clones only, not all of them. This sample has just over 95,000 clones, with roughly 91% found just once. These data are taken from a study of T cell responses to AZD1222 COVID-19 vaccine. Whole-study findings and limits: Regions 160-218 and 743-854 held dominance among vaccine-associated CD4 TCRs, which spanned spike. Donors in the cohort were predominantly white British and more often female, and clonal diversity was possibly underestimated.

The TCR comes from an adult in good health. This chain connects TRBV6-5 to TRBJ2-3; D may correspond to TRBD1 or TRBD2 (5 bases each). This sample comprised peripheral blood, obtained on day 0 of AZD1222 vaccination. The CDR3 protein is CASSFGGVITDTQYF. CDR3 DNA sequence: TGTGCCAGCAGTTTTGGGGGAGTGATCACAGATACGCAGTATTTT.